This TCR beta chain stems from a study of OX40 agonist ivuxolimab in advanced cancers. Repertoires were generated with immunoSEQ multiplex PCR, while TCRdb's copy carries only in-frame clones and drops some. Of under 90,000 clones in the sample, around 90% were seen once. V was pared by 3 bases and J by 7 bases, with 5 bases of the junction left unmatched. In germline, CDR1 is LNHDA, CDR2 SQIVND (reference sequence). This CDR3 is built from 13 residues. This clone was detected only a few times. Baseline was the first blood sampling point, followed by cycle 4 day 1 and cycle 7 day 1. The V call is TRBV19, the J call TRBJ1-1; 7 nucleotides match TRBD1. The material sequenced was CD4+ or CD8+ T cells sorted from blood, taken in a trial of the OX40 agonist ivuxolimab. The sequence came from an adult with an advanced solid tumor such as melanoma, head and neck, liver or kidney cancer. CDR3: CASSIQTGSEAFF. CDR3 in DNA: TGTGCCAGTAGTATCCAGACAGGGAGTGAAGCTTTCTTT.